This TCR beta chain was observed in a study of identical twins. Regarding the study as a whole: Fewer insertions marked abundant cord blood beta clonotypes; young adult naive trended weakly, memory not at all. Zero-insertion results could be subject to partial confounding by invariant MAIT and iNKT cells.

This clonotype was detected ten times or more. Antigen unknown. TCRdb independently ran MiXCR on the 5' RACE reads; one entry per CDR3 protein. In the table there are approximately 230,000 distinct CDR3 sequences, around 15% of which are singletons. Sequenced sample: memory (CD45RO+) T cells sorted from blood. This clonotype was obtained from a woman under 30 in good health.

The CDR3 region is CASGNTEAFF. Here the CDR3 DNA reads TGTGCCAGCGGGAACACTGAAGCTTTCTTT. V and J are TRBV12-3 or TRBV12-4 and TRBJ1-1, with D hard to call. V was trimmed by 8 bases and J by 1 base, leaving 2 bases between them. The CDR3 is made up of 10 amino acids.